This TCR beta chain was obtained from a study of shared T cell receptors in the human thymus. This clone occurred a few times. The CDR3 totals 16 residues. CDR1 and CDR2 from the germline V gene are SGHKS and YYEKEE (reference sequence). The J segment lost 8 bases and the V segment lost 0 bases, leaving 9 bases of the junction unmatched. The assay was immunoSEQ multiplex PCR, and TCRdb's table has in-frame clones only and misses some. The table has 500,000 to 750,000 clones, roughly 90% seen once. The sample was also reused in another study, on human thymus T cells. From that second work: Corrective heart surgery yielded resections, and these provided the thymus tissue.

This clonotype was obtained from a boy under three years old with a congenital heart defect. The V gene is TRBV5-5, the J gene TRBJ2-2; 8 bases are a match to TRBD2. Sequenced material: thymocytes. This chain's CDR3 is CASSLVSGSQKGELFF. The DNA of the CDR3 is TGTGCCAGCAGCTTGGTAAGCGGGAGCCAGAAGGGGGAGCTGTTTTTT.